The subject of this entry is one T cell receptor beta chain. Its target is unknown. The CDR3 has 14 amino acids. Germline CDR1 and CDR2: SGHTA and FQGNSA. V was pared by 0 bases and J by 5 bases, with 10 bases between. The data are from a study of cytomegalovirus exposure and HLA in healthy donors. Study results and limitations: In a later analysis, V- and J-gene trimming of beta chains associated with a DCLRE1C missense variant, replicated independently. Presence/absence analysis assumed near-uniform sequencing depth across donors. Among the sequence variants, a highly shared cluster was likely an artifact of sequencing.

PCR used 60 Vbeta primers and 13 Jbeta primers. Profiled with immunoSEQ multiplex PCR; TCRdb holds only in-frame clones, not every one. The sample has 65,000 to 100,000 clones; approximately 80% are singletons. The rearrangement uses TRBV7-2 and TRBJ2-5, with D maybe TRBD1 (6 bases). The sequencing input was PBMCs. This TCR was recovered from a man in his forties in good health and CMV-seronegative. CDR3 region: CASSLAQGWETQYF. As DNA, the CDR3 is TGTGCCAGCAGCTTAGCACAGGGATGGGAGACCCAGTACTTC.